The source of this T cell receptor beta chain is a study of T-cell memory formation after mild COVID-19. Study-level results: In pre-infection memory, a portion of responding clones appeared, which suggested that cross-reactive memory joined. For second-wave clones that peaked at day 37, SARS-CoV-2 specificity went unverified. CD8+ contracting clones occupied EMRA, while CD4+ ones occupied mainly CM and EM. A balance of CD4 and CD8 characterized clones contracting day 15 to 85, whereas later expanders leaned CD4+.

CDR1 is MDHEN and CDR2 is SYDVKM in the germline V gene. Germline trimming cut 4 bases from V and 0 bases from J; bases unmatched to any gene: 3. CDR3 length: 15 residues. TCRdb re-called the 5' RACE reads with MiXCR, one entry per CDR3 protein. Found here are 100,000 to 120,000 distinct CDR3 sequences, about 20% of them singletons; the top ten hold approximately 41%. In regard to this clonotype: Antigen unknown.

This chain joins TRBV28 and TRBJ2-3, with 8 bases matching TRBD2. Sequenced sample: PBMCs or a T cell subset sorted from them (not recorded which). The TCR was taken from a man between 18 and 35 years old who had mild COVID-19 (a few samples of this study predate the infection). Cell type and time point are not known. The CDR3 here is CASSSLAGSTDTQYF. The CDR3 DNA reads TGTGCCAGCAGTTCGTTAGCGGGGAGCACAGATACGCAGTATTTT.